The sample holds one count of the clone carrying this T cell receptor (beta chain). Its antigen is unidentified. This was a survey-level run. Libraries were prepared by immunoSEQ multiplex PCR; TCRdb keeps only in-frame clonotypes and omits some of them. The sample has nearly 45,000 clones, about 86% seen once. This sample is drawn from a study of STAT5B mutations in CD4+ large granular lymphocyte leukemia. Trimming pared 2 bases from V and 4 bases from J, leaving 21 bases between. Per germline, CDR1 LGHNA and CDR2 YNFKEQ. CDR3 size: 18 residues. Whole-study results and caveats: Patient CD4-sorted repertoires looked more clonal than healthy CD4+ repertoires, even without putative leukemic clones. 25% of private leukemic clonotypes occurred rarely in other patients' non-leukemic repertoires.

The sequence came from a human donor in good health. V is TRBV4-2 and J is TRBJ1-3; no clear D gene. Material: CD4+ T cells from blood buffy coats. DNA of the CDR3: TGTGCCAGCAGCCAACTCGAAAGAGGCACCCTGGCAGGAAACACCATATATTTT. Translating it yields CASSQLERGTLAGNTIYF.